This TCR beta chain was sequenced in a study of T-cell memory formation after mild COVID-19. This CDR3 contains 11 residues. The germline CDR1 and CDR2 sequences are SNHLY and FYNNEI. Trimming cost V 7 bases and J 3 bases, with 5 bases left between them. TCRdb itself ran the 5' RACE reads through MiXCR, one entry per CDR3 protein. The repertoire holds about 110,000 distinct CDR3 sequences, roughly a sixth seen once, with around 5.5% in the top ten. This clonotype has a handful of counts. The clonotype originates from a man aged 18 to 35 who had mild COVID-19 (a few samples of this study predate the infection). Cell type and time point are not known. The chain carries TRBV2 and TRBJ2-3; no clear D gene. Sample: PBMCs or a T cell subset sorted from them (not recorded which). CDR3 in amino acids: CASTGTDTQYF. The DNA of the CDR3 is TGTGCCAGCACCGGGACAGATACGCAGTATTTT.